This TCR beta chain was sequenced for a study of shared clonotypes between healthy human individuals. The CDR3 has 14 amino acids. The V and J ends lost 9 bases and 2 bases respectively, with 17 bases between them. Germline assignment: CDR1 LNHDA and CDR2 SQIVND (reference sequence). Notes on the study in general: It was the few donors that limited the genetic and exposure-history diversity represented. In contrast to clonotypes shared by all four donors, non-shared clonotypes had lower generation probabilities.

Only CD45RO-negative cells positively selected for CCR7 counted as naive CD8 cells, so terminally differentiated effector memory CD45RA+ cells were excluded. The study drew its donors from healthy HIV-negative adults without recent acute infections or vaccinations. In the study's own analysis: In the immunoSEQ data, sequences were junction-only and lacked quality scores, so filtering differed. The method was immunoSEQ multiplex PCR; TCRdb's version includes in-frame clones alone and lacks a portion of them. V and J calls and clone size are those listed in that table; D and trimming were worked out from the DNA. The sample yields 1.5 million to 2.5 million clones, about 95% seen once. Of note for this clone: Its antigen is not identified.

Sequenced input: naive CD8+ T cells sorted from blood. The receptor was isolated from a man younger than 35 in good health. The chain couples TRBV19 to TRBJ2-7; possible D gene TRBD2, 5 bases. This CDR3 is CASGLGSSTYEQYF. The CDR3 DNA reads as TGTGCCAGCGGTTTGGGGAGCAGTACCTACGAGCAGTACTTC.